This passage covers 13 T cell receptor beta chains from one sample sequenced in a study of low-dose radiotherapy and immunotherapy resistance in tumors (dated by TCRdb to the early 2020s). First-strand cDNA was synthesized using Superscript III and a set of TRAV- and TRBV-specific primers, so that both TCRalpha and TCRbeta chains were covered. An approximately 20-cycle PCR with Phusion amplified the TCRs, pairing a constant-region primer with the adapter that was attached to the V primers. TCRdb passed the public sequencing reads through fastp at Q25 and MiXCR, retaining productive beta sequences. Rows matching on CDR3 protein sequence are summarized as one entry with the most common DNA and genes. This sample is represented by 13,000 or so distinct CDR3 sequences; approximately 68% of them were singletons. The ten largest clones capture roughly 5% of the sample. Receptor source: a human donor with advanced metastatic prostate, ovarian, gallbladder or colorectal cancer (not recorded which). This table probably holds off-target reads from a library built for another chain.

The chain carries TRBV14 and TRBJ2-1; D tentatively fits TRBD1 or TRBD2 (5 bases each). From germline, CDR1 is SGHDN and CDR2 FVKESK. This CDR3 contains 13 residues. V lost 4 bases and J 9 bases, leaving 13 bases between the germline ends. The CDR3 sequence: CASSPLGRGEQFF. In DNA form, the CDR3 reads TGTGCCAGCAGCCCCCTGGGACGGGGTGAGCAGTTCTTC.

The chain carries TRBV4-1 and TRBJ1-5; D is possibly TRBD1 (5 bases). CDR3 length equals 14 residues. V was cut by 6 bases and J by 5 bases, with 14 bases left in between. CDR1 and CDR2 (germline): MGHRA, YSYEKL. The CDR3 DNA sequence: TGCGCCAGCAGAGGGCCGGGGGACCATCAGCCCCAGCATTTT. Its protein is CASRGPGDHQPQHF.

The CDR3 reads CASSFRGGQGQETQYF. The CDR3 nucleotides read TGTGCCAGCAGCTTTCGGGGCGGACAGGGACAAGAGACCCAGTACTTC. This rearrangement joins TRBV11-2 to TRBJ2-5, with TRBD1 matching over 8 bases. The CDR3 spans 16 residues. V lost 3 bases, J lost 2 bases, and 8 bases stayed unmatched. The germline CDR1 and CDR2 sequences are SGHAT and FQNNGV.

The chain has TRBV7-2 and TRBJ2-5; 11 nucleotides match TRBD2. Germline lookup yields CDR1 SGHTA and CDR2 FQGNSA. This CDR3 comprises 14 residues. After removal of 5 bases from V and 5 bases from J, the junction contained 4 bases not matched to a gene. This CDR3 is CASSRLAGHETQYF. For the CDR3, the DNA is TGTGCCAGCAGCCGACTAGCGGGGCATGAGACCCAGTACTTC.

The chain carries TRBV12-3 or TRBV12-4 and TRBJ2-2; the D gene is possibly TRBD2 (5 bases). V was cut by 3 bases and J by 0 bases, with 8 bases left in between. The CDR3 runs 15 residues. The CDR3 spells CASSFSTTNTGELFF. As DNA, the CDR3 is TGTGCCAGCAGTTTTTCGACTACGAACACCGGGGAGCTGTTTTTT.

The chain is built from TRBV29-1 and TRBJ2-7; 10 nucleotides agree with TRBD2. CDR1 is SQVTM, CDR2 ANQGSEA, per germline. The CDR3 totals 14 residues. V lost 4 bases and J lost 6; bases outside the gene matches: 9. CDR3: CSVALAAGGSEQYF. Here the CDR3 DNA reads TGCAGCGTTGCCCTTGCAGCGGGGGGGTCCGAGCAGTACTTC.

This clonotype was counted between two and nine times. V gene TRBV6-1 combines with J gene TRBJ2-3; tentatively, D is TRBD1 (7 bases). This CDR3 region has 13 residues. Germline V gives CDR1 MNHNS, CDR2 SASEGT. The ends were cut back, 6 bases at V and 3 bases at J, with 10 bases in the middle. The DNA for the CDR3 is TGTGCCAGCAGCCAGGGGGGTACAGATACGCAGTATTTT. Protein: CASSQGGTDTQYF.

This chain uses TRBV12-5 with TRBJ1-5; D is unclear. Germline V gene lookup returns CDR1 LGHNT and CDR2 FRNRAP. The CDR3 consists of 15 residues. With 3 bases removed from V and 2 bases from J, the gap between germline ends came to 11 bases. CDR3 residues: CASGFQLSGNQPQHF. CDR3 nucleotides: TGTGCTAGTGGTTTTCAGCTAAGCGGCAATCAGCCCCAGCATTTT.

The rearrangement links TRBV5-5 to TRBJ2-5; perhaps TRBD1 as D (6 bases). The CDR3 contains 15 residues. Germline-derived CDR1 and CDR2 are SGHKS and YYEKEE (reference sequence). The germline V and J ends were trimmed by 2 bases and 2 bases, with 13 bases remaining between them. CDR3: CASSFQKGGQETQYF. The DNA of the CDR3 is TGTGCCAGCAGCTTTCAAAAAGGGGGTCAAGAGACCCAGTACTTC.

The V and J genes are TRBV3-1 and TRBJ2-5; D gene ambiguous. This CDR3 contains 13 residues. V dropped 2 bases and J dropped 3 bases, with 7 bases sitting between them. CDR1 LGHDT and CDR2 YNNKEL come from the germline V gene (reference sequence). The CDR3 is CASSQYLKETQYF. As DNA, the CDR3 is TGTGCCAGCAGCCAATATTTGAAAGAGACCCAGTACTTC.

The J gene is TRBJ1-4, the V gene TRBV2; tentatively, D is TRBD1 (5 bases). The CDR3 has 16 amino acids. Germline-derived CDR1 and CDR2 are SNHLY and FYNNEI. V was cut by 0 bases and J by 6 bases, with 14 bases left in between. As DNA, the CDR3 is TGTGCCAGCAGTGAAGCTGAAGACAGTATAGATGAAAAACTGTTTTTT. Residues: CASSEAEDSIDEKLFF.

CDR3 amino acids: CASSRAGGSQETQYF. The CDR3 DNA reads as TGTGCCAGCAGTCGAGCGGGGGGGTCCCAAGAGACCCAGTACTTC. This chain links TRBV12-3 or TRBV12-4 with TRBJ2-5; 10 bases are a match to TRBD2. CDR3 length: 15 amino acids. V trimming: 5 bases; J trimming: 1 base; junction bases outside the gene matches: 4.

This chain links TRBV5-1 with TRBJ2-2, with 7 bases identical to TRBD1. After removal of 0 bases from V and 7 bases from J, the junction contained 6 bases not matched to a gene. The CDR3 covers 15 residues. Germline V gene data show CDR1 as SGHRS and CDR2 as YFSETQ. The CDR3 loop is CASSLEQGVHGELFF. The CDR3 DNA is TGCGCCAGCAGCTTGGAGCAGGGGGTCCACGGGGAGCTGTTTTTT.